The sequence of this T cell receptor beta chain was determined in a study of T cells after yellow fever vaccination. TCRdb ran MiXCR on the 5' RACE reads and lists one entry per CDR3 protein. The sample lists about 160,000 distinct CDR3 sequences, almost 7% occurring once. Study results and limitations: FACS-sorted repertoires could contain abundant clonotypes contaminating from the bulk population.

The V and J ends lost 6 bases and 2 bases respectively, with 17 bases between them. This CDR3 contains 15 residues. The V gene's germline CDR1 is DFQATT and CDR2 SNEGSKA (reference sequence). There are a few counts of this clonotype. Its target is unknown. This clonotype was obtained from a man younger than 30 who received the YFV17D yellow fever vaccine. This chain joins TRBV20-1 and TRBJ2-1; D possibly corresponds to TRBD2 (6 bases). This specimen consisted of CD4+ T cells sorted from PBMCs, obtained 4 to 5 days after the first yellow fever vaccination. The DNA of the CDR3 is TGCAGTGCCACCCAGCGGGCTCTCGCCTACAATGAGCAGTTCTTC. Residues: CSATQRALAYNEQFF.